This TCR beta chain was observed in a study of OX40 agonist ivuxolimab in advanced cancers. Clones were sequenced by immunoSEQ multiplex PCR, and TCRdb holds only the in-frame ones, with some missing. This sample has approximately 31,000 clones, with roughly 86% found just once. Germline CDR1 LNHDA, CDR2 SQIVND (reference sequence). V lost 0 bases and J lost 4; bases outside the gene matches: 3. The CDR3 covers 17 residues. The gene calls are TRBV19 and TRBJ2-1, with TRBD2 identical over 13 bases. The specimen was CD4+ or CD8+ T cells sorted from blood, collected in a trial of the OX40 agonist ivuxolimab. The sequence was collected from an adult with an advanced solid tumor such as melanoma, head and neck, liver or kidney cancer. Here the CDR3 DNA reads TGTGCCAGTAGTATAGACTGGACTAGCGGGGGTTACAATGAGCAGTTCTTC. Amino acid sequence: CASSIDWTSGGYNEQFF.